This TCR beta chain originates from a study of blood T cells in healthy people across ages. A J-beta primer mix and a sample-barcoded 5' primer were used in a second PCR of about 7 to 12 cycles. Every single cDNA molecule received a tag from a template-switch adaptor with 12 random nucleotides. From each sample, at least 2.5 million paired-end reads containing CDR3 were obtained. Each CDR3 protein is one row after TCRdb ran MiXCR on the 5' RACE reads. The profile shows some 710,000 distinct CDR3 sequences, 22% of them singletons. Germline V gives CDR1 MNHNS, CDR2 SASEGT. With 4 bases removed from V and 2 bases from J, the gap between germline ends came to 10 bases. The CDR3 contains 14 residues.

The sample taken for sequencing was blood. This receptor was identified in a man in his 70s in good health. The V gene is TRBV6-1, the J gene TRBJ2-3, with D tentatively TRBD1 or TRBD2 (5 bases each). The CDR3 is CASSVGDLTDTQYF. CDR3 DNA: TGTGCCAGCAGTGTTGGGGACCTCACAGATACGCAGTATTTT.